This TCR beta chain was retrieved from a study of immune evolution from preneoplasia to lung adenocarcinoma. This table comes from immunoSEQ multiplex PCR, and its TCRdb copy is limited to in-frame clones, with some not included. The sample holds about 7,400 clones; about 85% are singletons and the top ten take 8% to 8.5%. The source is a person aged 65 to 85 with lung adenocarcinoma. Sequencing was done on a sample of FFPE minimally invasive lung adenocarcinoma tissue.

CDR3 coding DNA: TGCAGCGTTAGGCCTAGCGGGAGTGGAGAGCAGTTCTTC. Its translation is CSVRPSGSGEQFF. The rearrangement links TRBV29-1 to TRBJ2-1; 10 nucleotides match TRBD2. Germline lookup yields CDR1 SQVTM and CDR2 ANQGSEA. This CDR3 is 13 amino acids long. The V gene end was trimmed by 5 bases and the J gene end by 10 bases; junction bases not matched to a gene: 8.